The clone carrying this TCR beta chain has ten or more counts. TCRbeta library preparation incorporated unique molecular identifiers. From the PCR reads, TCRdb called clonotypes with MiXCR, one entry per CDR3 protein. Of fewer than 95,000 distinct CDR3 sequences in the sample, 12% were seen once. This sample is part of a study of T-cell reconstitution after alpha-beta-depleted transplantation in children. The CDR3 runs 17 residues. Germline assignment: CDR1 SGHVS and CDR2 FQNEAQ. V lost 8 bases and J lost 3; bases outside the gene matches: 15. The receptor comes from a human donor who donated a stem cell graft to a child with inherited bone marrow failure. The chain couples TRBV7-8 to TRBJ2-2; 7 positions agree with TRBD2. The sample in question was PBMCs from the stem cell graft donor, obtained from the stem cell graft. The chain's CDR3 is CASEGVTGGIDTGELFF. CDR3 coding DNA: TGTGCCAGCGAAGGCGTGACCGGGGGGATAGACACCGGGGAGCTGTTTTTT.